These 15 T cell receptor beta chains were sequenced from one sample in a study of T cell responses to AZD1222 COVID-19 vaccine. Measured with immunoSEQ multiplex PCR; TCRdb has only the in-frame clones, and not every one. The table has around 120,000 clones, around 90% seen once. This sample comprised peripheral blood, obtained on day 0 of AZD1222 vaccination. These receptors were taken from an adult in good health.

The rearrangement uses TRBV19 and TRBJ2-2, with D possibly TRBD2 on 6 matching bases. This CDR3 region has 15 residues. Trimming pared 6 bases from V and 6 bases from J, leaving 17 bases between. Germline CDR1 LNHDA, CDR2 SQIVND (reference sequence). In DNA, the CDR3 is TGTGCCAGTAGAAATAAGCGGGCCATCTCCGGGGAGCTGTTTTTT. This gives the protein CASRNKRAISGELFF.

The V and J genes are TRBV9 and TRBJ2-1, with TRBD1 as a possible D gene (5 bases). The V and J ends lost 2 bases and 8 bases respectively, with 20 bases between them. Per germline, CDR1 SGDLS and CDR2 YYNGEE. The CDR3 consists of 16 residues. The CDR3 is CASSVGPGPPLDEQFF. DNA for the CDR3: TGTGCCAGCAGCGTTGGTCCAGGGCCACCCCTCGATGAGCAGTTCTTC.

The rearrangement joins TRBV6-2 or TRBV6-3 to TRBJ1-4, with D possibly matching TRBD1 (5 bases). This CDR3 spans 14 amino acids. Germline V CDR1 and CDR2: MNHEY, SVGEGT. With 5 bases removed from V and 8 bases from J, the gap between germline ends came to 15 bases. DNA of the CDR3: TGTGCCAGCAGTGGAACCTACGGGGGGGAAAAACTGTTTTTT. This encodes CASSGTYGGEKLFF.

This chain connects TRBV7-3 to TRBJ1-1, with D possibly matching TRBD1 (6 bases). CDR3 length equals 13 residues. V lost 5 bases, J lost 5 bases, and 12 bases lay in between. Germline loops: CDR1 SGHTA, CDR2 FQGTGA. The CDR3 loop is CASSTKRGTEAFF. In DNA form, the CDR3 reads TGTGCCAGCAGCACCAAAAGGGGGACTGAAGCTTTCTTT.

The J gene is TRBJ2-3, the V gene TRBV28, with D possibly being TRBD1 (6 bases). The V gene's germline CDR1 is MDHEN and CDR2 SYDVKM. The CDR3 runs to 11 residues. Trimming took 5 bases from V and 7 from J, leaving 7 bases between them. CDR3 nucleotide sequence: TGTGCCAGCAGTCAGGGGTATACGCAGTATTTT. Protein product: CASSQGYTQYF.

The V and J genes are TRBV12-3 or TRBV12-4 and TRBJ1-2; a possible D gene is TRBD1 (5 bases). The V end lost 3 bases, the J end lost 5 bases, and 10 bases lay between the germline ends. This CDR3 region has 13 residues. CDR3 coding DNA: TGTGCCAGCAGTTTTGGGGGGGGATATGGCTACACCTTC. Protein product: CASSFGGGYGYTF.

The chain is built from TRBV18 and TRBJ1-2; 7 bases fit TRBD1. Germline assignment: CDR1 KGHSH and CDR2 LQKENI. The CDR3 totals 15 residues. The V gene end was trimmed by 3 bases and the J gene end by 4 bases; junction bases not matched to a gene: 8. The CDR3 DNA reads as TGTGCCAGCTCACCCGAGACAGGGAAAGTCTATGGCTACACCTTC. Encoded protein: CASSPETGKVYGYTF.

In DNA, the CDR3 is TGTGCCAGCAGTTTAAGTTCCGAAACCCAAGCTTTCTTT. Amino acid sequence: CASSLSSETQAFF. The chain employs TRBV12-3 or TRBV12-4 and TRBJ1-1; D gene ambiguous. V was clipped by 2 bases and J by 9 bases, with 13 bases between them. The CDR3 sequence is 13 residues long.

This CDR3 reads CASSPGQGVPQHF. The CDR3 region has the DNA TGTGCCAGCAGCCCGGGACAGGGGGTCCCCCAGCATTTT. The chain is built from TRBV3-1 (or the pseudogene TRBV3-2) and TRBJ1-5; 11 bases fit TRBD1. The V gene end was trimmed by 4 bases and the J gene end by 10 bases; junction bases not matched to a gene: 3. This CDR3 is 13 amino acids long. CDR1 LGHDT and CDR2 YNNKEL come from the germline V gene (reference sequence).

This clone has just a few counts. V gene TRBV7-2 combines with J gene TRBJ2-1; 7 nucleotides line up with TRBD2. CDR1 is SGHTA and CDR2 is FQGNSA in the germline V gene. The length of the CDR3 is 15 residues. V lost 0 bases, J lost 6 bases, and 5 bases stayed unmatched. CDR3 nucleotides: TGTGCCAGCAGCTTAGCGGGAGGGCCTATCAATGAGCAGTTCTTC. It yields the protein CASSLAGGPINEQFF.

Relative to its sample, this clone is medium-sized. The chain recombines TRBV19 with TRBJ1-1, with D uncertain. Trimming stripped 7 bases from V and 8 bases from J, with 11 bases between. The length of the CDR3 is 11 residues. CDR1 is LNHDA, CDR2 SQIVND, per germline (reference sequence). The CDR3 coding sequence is TGTGCCAGTAAGCACCTCCGGGAAGCTTTCTTT. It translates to CASKHLREAFF.

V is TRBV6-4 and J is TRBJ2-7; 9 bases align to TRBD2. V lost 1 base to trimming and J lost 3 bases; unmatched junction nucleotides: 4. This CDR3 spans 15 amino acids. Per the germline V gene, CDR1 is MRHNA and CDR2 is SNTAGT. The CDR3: CASSDLELAGYEQYF. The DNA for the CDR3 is TGTGCCAGCAGTGACTTGGAACTAGCGGGCTACGAGCAGTACTTC.

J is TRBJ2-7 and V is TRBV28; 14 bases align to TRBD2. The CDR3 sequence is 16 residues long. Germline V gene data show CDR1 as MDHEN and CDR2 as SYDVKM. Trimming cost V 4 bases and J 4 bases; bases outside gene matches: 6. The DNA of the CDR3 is TGTGCCAGCAGTTCCCCCGGGACTAGCGGGAGTTACGAGCAGTACTTC. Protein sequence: CASSSPGTSGSYEQYF.

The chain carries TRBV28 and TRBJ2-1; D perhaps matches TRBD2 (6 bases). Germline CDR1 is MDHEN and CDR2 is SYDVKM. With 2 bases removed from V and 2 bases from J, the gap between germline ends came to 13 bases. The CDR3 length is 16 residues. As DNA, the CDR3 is TGTGCCAGCAGTTTAGGGACTGGGTTGGCCTACAATGAGCAGTTCTTC. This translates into CASSLGTGLAYNEQFF.

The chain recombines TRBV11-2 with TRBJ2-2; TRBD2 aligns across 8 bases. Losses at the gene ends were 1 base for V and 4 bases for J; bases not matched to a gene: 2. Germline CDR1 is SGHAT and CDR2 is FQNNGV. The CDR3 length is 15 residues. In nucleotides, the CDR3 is TGTGCCAGCAGCTTAGGGACTAGCCTCACCGGGGAGCTGTTTTTT. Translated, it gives CASSLGTSLTGELFF.